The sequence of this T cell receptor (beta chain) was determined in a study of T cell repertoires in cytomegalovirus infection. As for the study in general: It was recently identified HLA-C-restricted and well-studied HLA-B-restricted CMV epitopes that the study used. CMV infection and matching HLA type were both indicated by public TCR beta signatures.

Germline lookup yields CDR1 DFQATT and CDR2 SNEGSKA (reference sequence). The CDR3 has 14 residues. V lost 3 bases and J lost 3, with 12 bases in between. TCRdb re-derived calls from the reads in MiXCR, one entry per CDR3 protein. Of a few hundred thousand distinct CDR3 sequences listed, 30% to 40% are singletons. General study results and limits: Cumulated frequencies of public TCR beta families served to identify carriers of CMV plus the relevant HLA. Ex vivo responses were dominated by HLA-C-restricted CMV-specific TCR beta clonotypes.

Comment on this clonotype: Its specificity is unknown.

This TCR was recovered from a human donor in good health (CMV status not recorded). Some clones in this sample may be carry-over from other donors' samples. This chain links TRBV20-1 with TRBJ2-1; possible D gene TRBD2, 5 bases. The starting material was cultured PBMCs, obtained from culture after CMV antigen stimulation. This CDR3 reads CSASLARVYNEQFF. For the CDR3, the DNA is TGCAGTGCTAGTCTTGCGCGGGTCTACAATGAGCAGTTCTTC.